The rows below give T cell receptor beta chains drawn from one sample of a study of Ad26.COV2.S vaccination and SARS-CoV-2 variants. Measured with immunoSEQ multiplex PCR; TCRdb has only the in-frame clones, and not every one. The sample lists approximately 410,000 clones, approximately 90% occurring once. The starting material was peripheral blood, obtained in a trial of Ad26.COV2.S vaccine versus placebo. The receptors come from a person between 18 and 65 years old who received the Ad26.COV2.S COVID-19 vaccine or a placebo. Both conserved end residues are part of each CDR3. D genes are given only for firm matches.

D,V,J,DNA,CDR3
-,TRBV6-5,TRBJ2-3,TGTGCCAGCAGACTAGGCGACCCGGCAGATACGCAGTATTTT,CASRLGDPADTQYF
-,TRBV6-5,TRBJ2-3,TGTGCCAGCAGTTGGGGCACACCCGGAGATACGCAGTATTTT,CASSWGTPGDTQYF
-,TRBV29-1,TRBJ2-3,TGCAGCGTTGAGAGGGGGACGGATACGCAGTATTTT,CSVERGTDTQYF
-,TRBV21-1,TRBJ2-7,TGTGCCAGCACCTCGGGACAGGGAGCCTACGAGCAGTACTTC,CASTSGQGAYEQYF
TRBD2,TRBV5-8,TRBJ2-3,TGTGCCAGCAGCTTTGGCGGGGGGTGGAAAACGCAGTATTTT,CASSFGGGWKTQYF
-,TRBV6-4,TRBJ1-1,TGTGCCAGCAGTGACTCGATGGGGGGAGGTGAAGCTTTCTTT,CASSDSMGGGEAFF
-,TRBV30,TRBJ1-1,TGTGCCTGGCGGAGAACAGAAGCTTTCTTT,CAWRRTEAFF
TRBD1,TRBV5-5,TRBJ1-2,TGTGCCAGCAGGGCCCAGGGGGCGCAGTCCGTCTATGGCTACACCTTC,CASRAQGAQSVYGYTF
TRBD1,TRBV30,TRBJ1-5,TGTGCCTGGGGACAGGGTTATCAGCCCCAGCATTTT,CAWGQGYQPQHF
-,TRBV30,TRBJ2-3,TGTGCCTGGAGTGGTGGGGGCCGGCAGTATTTT,CAWSGGGRQYF
-,TRBV7-2,TRBJ1-3,TGTGCCAGCAGCGGGACGGTGAACTCTGGAAACACCATATATTTT,CASSGTVNSGNTIYF
-,TRBV3-1/TRBV3-2,TRBJ2-4,TGTGCCAGCAGCCGCCCCTGGGGAGACAGACTAGCCAAAAACATTCAGTACTTC,CASSRPWGDRLAKNIQYF
-,TRBV5-1,TRBJ2-5,TGCGCCAGCAGCTTGGAGTCAGGTCAGGAGCAAGAGACCCAGTACTTC,CASSLESGQEQETQYF